This entry describes one T cell receptor beta chain. This specimen comes from a study of identical twins. TCRdb fed the 5' RACE reads into MiXCR, producing one record per CDR3 protein. The sample yields 210,000 or so distinct CDR3 sequences, approximately 15% seen once. The J segment lost 2 bases and the V segment lost 1 base, leaving 11 bases of the junction unmatched. The CDR3 sequence is 17 residues long. CDR1 is LGHNA, CDR2 YSLEER, per germline. These same records also appear under a second study, on T cells expressing NK-cell markers.

What was sequenced was CD8+ T cells sorted from blood. J is TRBJ2-7 and V is TRBV4-3, with 7 bases identical to TRBD1. This clonotype was sampled from a woman aged 18-35 years in good health. CDR3 nucleotides: TGCGCCAGCAGCCAAGGACGGACAGGCAAAGATCCCTACGAGCAGTACTTC. It yields the protein CASSQGRTGKDPYEQYF.